The 21 T cell receptor beta chains presented below share a single source sample, sequenced in a study of blood T cell repertoires in COVID-19. The data were produced by immunoSEQ multiplex PCR, yet TCRdb's version contains in-frame clones alone and is incomplete. Here the sample spans about 89,000 clones, roughly 78% being singletons. The specimen sequenced was peripheral blood. The source of these receptors is a woman older than 75 with acute or convalescent COVID-19.

The V call is TRBV2, the J call TRBJ1-2; 7 bases map to TRBD1. The CDR3 length is 13 residues. J lost 4 bases, V lost 9 bases, and 8 bases had no gene match. The germline V gene has CDR1 SNHLY and CDR2 FYNNEI. This CDR3 is CARQDRSLYGYTF. The CDR3 DNA sequence: TGTGCCAGACAGGACAGGTCCCTCTATGGCTACACCTTC.

The genes are TRBV5-1 and TRBJ2-5; possible D gene TRBD1, 6 bases. Trimming took off 1 base at V and 0 bases at J, with 7 bases between the two ends. CDR1 and CDR2 from the germline V gene are SGHRS and YFSETQ. The CDR3 loop spans 14 amino acids. The CDR3 here is CASSLRGNQETQYF. DNA for the CDR3: TGCGCCAGCAGCTTGAGGGGGAACCAAGAGACCCAGTACTTC.

As DNA, the CDR3 is TGTGCCAGCAGTGTTCAGGACTCCTACGAGCAGTACTTC. As protein: CASSVQDSYEQYF. J is TRBJ2-7 and V is TRBV2; D gene unclear. The CDR3 has 13 residues. Between the trimmed V and J ends, which lost 4 bases and 0 bases, there was a span of 7 bases. The germline V gene encodes CDR1 SNHLY and CDR2 FYNNEI.

The chain combines TRBV10-1 with TRBJ2-6, with D possibly TRBD1 on 6 matching bases. This CDR3 comprises 17 residues. CDR1 WNHNN and CDR2 SYGVQD come from the germline V gene (reference sequence). V lost 4 bases and J lost 0, with 13 bases in between. CDR3 region: CASSGGQSSSGANVLTF. The CDR3 DNA follows: TGCGCCAGCAGTGGTGGACAGTCAAGCTCTGGGGCCAACGTCCTGACTTTC.

V is TRBV18 and J is TRBJ2-7, with D maybe TRBD1 (6 bases). Germline values: CDR1 KGHSH, CDR2 LQKENI. V was trimmed by 6 bases and J by 0 bases, leaving 12 bases between them. The CDR3 extends over 14 amino acids. The CDR3 region has the DNA TGTGCCAGCTCTCAAGGACAGAGCTCCTACGAGCAGTACTTC. Encoded protein: CASSQGQSSYEQYF.

This chain joins TRBV7-2 and TRBJ2-3; TRBD2 agrees at 7 bases. Germline loops: CDR1 SGHTA, CDR2 FQGNSA. The J segment lost 4 bases and the V segment lost 6 bases, leaving 7 bases of the junction unmatched. The CDR3 is 14 amino acids. The CDR3 nucleotides are TGTGCCAGCAGGAGACTAGCACAAGCAGATACGCAGTATTTT. Its protein is CASRRLAQADTQYF.

The J gene is TRBJ2-7, the V gene TRBV19; D may be TRBD1 (7 bases). The CDR3 runs 17 residues. Germline loops: CDR1 LNHDA, CDR2 SQIVND (reference sequence). V was clipped by 3 bases and J by 2 bases, with 20 bases between them. CDR3 amino acids: CASSILFGRRGAYEQYF. The CDR3 nucleotides are TGTGCCAGTAGTATTTTGTTCGGTCGCAGGGGGGCCTACGAGCAGTACTTC. Combining the CDR3 with reference TRBV19 and TRBJ2-7 gives the whole variable domain DGGITQSPKYLFRKEGQNVTLSCEQNLNHDAMYWYRQDPGQGLRLIYYSQIVNDFQKGDIAEGYSVSREKKESFPLTVTSAQKNPTAFYLCASSILFGRRGAYEQYFGPGTRLTVT.

V and J are TRBV3-1 (or the pseudogene TRBV3-2) and TRBJ2-1, with TRBD2 as a possible D gene (6 bases). Trimming pared 0 bases from V and 2 bases from J, leaving 8 bases between. CDR3 size: 15 residues. CDR1 and CDR2 from the germline V gene are LGHDT and YNNKEL (reference sequence). The CDR3 DNA is TGTGCCAGCAGCCAAGAACTAGCTACCTACAATGAGCAGTTCTTC. This codes for CASSQELATYNEQFF.

The J gene is TRBJ2-3, the V gene TRBV19, with D hard to call. Looked up from germline, CDR1 is LNHDA and CDR2 is SQIVND (reference sequence). This CDR3 spans 15 amino acids. V dropped 1 base and J dropped 0 bases, with 8 bases sitting between them. CDR3 protein: CASSIGLRSTDTQYF. The CDR3 region has the DNA TGTGCCAGTAGTATAGGGTTGCGGAGCACAGATACGCAGTATTTT.

The chain links TRBV19 to TRBJ2-7, with 11 bases lining up with TRBD2. CDR3 size: 14 residues. V shed 5 bases, J shed 4 bases, and the junction held 4 bases outside the gene matches. Germline loops: CDR1 LNHDA, CDR2 SQIVND (reference sequence). The chain's CDR3 is CASSRSSGRYEQYF. As DNA, the CDR3 is TGTGCCAGTAGTCGGTCTAGCGGGAGGTACGAGCAGTACTTC.

This CDR3 reads CASPRDSPLHF. CDR3 nucleotides: TGTGCCAGCCCCCGGGATTCACCCCTCCACTTT. The V gene is TRBV11-3, the J gene TRBJ1-6; D gene uncertain. Germline V gene sequence: CDR1 SGHNT, CDR2 YENEEA. V lost 8 bases and J lost 8, with 7 bases in between. The CDR3 has 11 residues.

The chain joins TRBV5-4 to TRBJ2-7; TRBD1 might be the D (5 bases). The CDR3 has 13 residues. CDR1 is SGHNT and CDR2 is YYREEE in the germline V gene (reference sequence). Deletions cut 0 bases from V and 4 bases from J, with 8 bases between. CDR3 nucleotide sequence: TGTGCCAGCAGCTTGGGGGCAGGGTACGAGCAGTACTTC. As protein: CASSLGAGYEQYF.

The V and J genes are TRBV14 and TRBJ1-2, with D maybe TRBD1 (6 bases). V was shortened by 4 bases and J by 0 bases, with 15 bases between the two germline ends. CDR3 size: 16 residues. Per the germline V gene, CDR1 is SGHDN and CDR2 is FVKESK. The CDR3 here is CASSRIRGQTNYGYTF. In DNA form, the CDR3 reads TGTGCCAGCAGCCGGATTCGGGGACAAACTAACTATGGCTACACCTTC.

The V call is TRBV4-2, the J call TRBJ2-1, with TRBD2 as a possible D gene (6 bases). V gave up 4 bases and J gave up 5 bases, with 15 bases separating them. Per the germline V gene, CDR1 is LGHNA and CDR2 is YNFKEQ. CDR3 length: 15 amino acids. The CDR3 region has the DNA TGTGCCAGCAGCCTAGGAGGGGACTGGGACAATGAGCAGTTCTTC. Residues: CASSLGGDWDNEQFF.

The J gene is TRBJ1-6, the V gene TRBV3-1 (or the pseudogene TRBV3-2); 9 bases agree with TRBD1. The V gene end was trimmed by 3 bases and the J gene end by 11 bases; junction bases not matched to a gene: 2. CDR3 size: 13 residues. Germline V CDR1 and CDR2: LGHDT, YNNKEL (reference sequence). The CDR3 region has the DNA TGTGCCAGCAGCCAGGGACAGGGTCCACCCCTCCACTTT. It yields the protein CASSQGQGPPLHF.

This chain joins TRBV5-1 and TRBJ2-5, with D maybe TRBD1 (6 bases). This CDR3 region has 16 residues. Germline V gene sequence: CDR1 SGHRS, CDR2 YFSETQ. V was pared by 4 bases and J by 2 bases, with 18 bases between. CDR3 DNA: TGCGCCAGCAGCCTCGGGGACATTCTTGGGCAAGAGACCCAGTACTTC. It codes for CASSLGDILGQETQYF.

The CDR3 loop reads CASSLGTGRLSNQPQHF. CDR3 nucleotide sequence: TGTGCCAGCAGCTTGGGGACAGGTCGACTTAGCAATCAGCCCCAGCATTTT. V and J are TRBV7-6 and TRBJ1-5; 8 bases are shared with TRBD1. Trimming removed 3 bases from V and 0 bases from J; junction bases left unmatched: 7. Germline values: CDR1 SGHVS, CDR2 FNYEAQ. This CDR3 has 17 residues.

This clone is a singleton in its sample. The J gene is TRBJ2-5, the V gene TRBV6-5; 7 bases fit TRBD2. With 4 bases clipped from V and 1 base from J, the junction kept 9 bases outside the gene matches. Germline lookup yields CDR1 MNHEY and CDR2 SVGAGI. The CDR3 length is 16 residues. The chain's CDR3 is CASSSRGAGIQETQYF. Written as DNA, the CDR3 is TGTGCCAGCAGTTCCCGTGGAGCGGGGATCCAAGAGACCCAGTACTTC.

This rearrangement joins TRBV29-1 to TRBJ1-2; 10 bases agree with TRBD1. Germline V gene sequence: CDR1 SQVTM, CDR2 ANQGSEA. V trimming: 6 bases; J trimming: 6 bases; junction bases outside the gene matches: 1. The CDR3 is 11 residues long. In DNA form, the CDR3 reads TGCAGCGTCGGACAGGGGGATGGCTACACCTTC. It translates to CSVGQGDGYTF.

The chain combines TRBV15 with TRBJ1-1; D call uncertain. The CDR3 is 18 amino acids. Trimming pared 0 bases from V and 0 bases from J, leaving 17 bases between. Germline V CDR1 and CDR2: LNHNV, YYDKDF (reference sequence). DNA of the CDR3: TGTGCCACCAGCAGAGACTCCATATGGCTCAACATGAACACTGAAGCTTTCTTT. Amino acids: CATSRDSIWLNMNTEAFF.

The chain combines TRBV21-1 with TRBJ1-1; the table's D gene call, TRBD1, was not cross checked with the DNA. TRBV21-1 is a listed pseudogene. The CDR3 sequence is 19 residues long. In DNA form, the CDR3 reads TGTGCCAGCAGCAAAGTCCCAACGGCGCAGGTTTTCGTGGGCACTGAAGCTTTCTTT. Translating gives CASSKVPTAQVFVGTEAFF.